The 10 T cell receptor beta chains below were found in one sample sequenced in a study of blood T cell repertoires in COVID-19. Only in-frame clones appear in the TCRdb table, and some are missing; sequencing was by immunoSEQ multiplex PCR. Of about 330,000 clones detected, around nine tenths appear once; the ten largest clones hold approximately 4%. The sequenced sample consisted of peripheral blood. The receptors derive from a woman between 45 and 65 years old with active or convalescent COVID-19.

The chain couples TRBV11-2 to TRBJ2-5; TRBD2 agrees at 9 bases. Germline lookup yields CDR1 SGHAT and CDR2 FQNNGV. This CDR3 region has 16 residues. V lost 0 bases and J lost 2; bases outside the gene matches: 4. CDR3 loop: CASSLDLTSGQETQYF. The DNA of the CDR3 is TGTGCCAGCAGCTTAGACCTCACTAGCGGGCAAGAGACCCAGTACTTC.

The chain has TRBV30 and TRBJ1-1; no clear D. Trimming pared 4 bases from V and 5 bases from J, leaving 8 bases between. The CDR3 spans 11 residues. Germline CDR1 and CDR2: GTSNPN and SVGIG (reference sequence). The chain's CDR3 is CAWMQDTEAFF. CDR3 DNA sequence: TGTGCCTGGATGCAGGATACTGAAGCTTTCTTT.

This chain links TRBV7-9 with TRBJ1-1, with TRBD1 matching over 9 bases. V was clipped by 4 bases and J by 6 bases; unmatched bases: 9. CDR1 is SEHNR, CDR2 FQNEAQ, per germline (reference sequence). The CDR3 runs 15 residues. The chain's CDR3 is CASSSGQGFKPEAFF. For the CDR3, the DNA is TGTGCCAGCAGCTCGGGACAGGGATTCAAGCCTGAAGCTTTCTTT.

The gene calls are TRBV5-1 and TRBJ2-7; a weak D match, TRBD2 (6 bases). Germline loops: CDR1 SGHRS, CDR2 YFSETQ. V was shortened by 0 bases and J by 0 bases, with 7 bases between the two germline ends. The CDR3 is 14 residues long. The CDR3 DNA reads as TGCGCCAGCAGCTTGGTGGGACTCTCCTACGAGCAGTACTTC. Protein product: CASSLVGLSYEQYF. Together with reference TRBV5-1 and TRBJ2-7, the CDR3 gives the full variable domain: KAGVTQTPRYLIKTRGQQVTLSCSPISGHRSVSWYQQTPGQGLQFLFEYFSETQRNKGNFPGRFSGRQFSNSRSEMNVSTLELGDSALYLCASSLVGLSYEQYFGPGTRLTVT.

The rearrangement uses TRBV4-3 and TRBJ2-7; possibly TRBD1 for D (6 bases). The germline V and J ends were trimmed by 0 bases and 2 bases, with 11 bases remaining between them. Germline assignment: CDR1 LGHNA and CDR2 YSLEER. This CDR3 contains 15 residues. The CDR3 sequence: CASSQDEQGAYEQYF. The CDR3 DNA is TGCGCCAGCAGCCAAGACGAACAGGGAGCCTACGAGCAGTACTTC.

V gene TRBV7-6 combines with J gene TRBJ2-3, with TRBD2 matching over 10 bases. V was pared by 2 bases and J by 2 bases, with 4 bases of the junction left unmatched. The CDR3 has 16 amino acids. Germline V gene sequence: CDR1 SGHVS, CDR2 FNYEAQ. The chain's CDR3 is CASSLLSGRITDTQYF. Here the CDR3 DNA reads TGTGCCAGCAGCTTACTTAGCGGGAGGATCACAGATACGCAGTATTTT.

The chain links TRBV28 to TRBJ1-2; D perhaps matches TRBD1 (6 bases). Between the trimmed V and J ends, which lost 8 bases and 2 bases, there was a span of 9 bases. Germline CDR1 is MDHEN and CDR2 is SYDVKM. The CDR3 has 12 residues. The CDR3 sequence: CASRDINYGYTF. Here the CDR3 DNA reads TGTGCCAGCCGGGACATCAACTATGGCTACACCTTC.

The chain links TRBV7-2 to TRBJ1-1, with 7 positions matching TRBD1. The CDR3 contains 15 residues. Losses at the gene ends were 1 base for V and 5 bases for J; bases not matched to a gene: 7. Germline lookup yields CDR1 SGHTA and CDR2 FQGNSA. The CDR3 region is CASSLGQGGTTEAFF. The CDR3 DNA sequence: TGTGCCAGCAGCTTAGGACAGGGAGGCACGACTGAAGCTTTCTTT.

The V call is TRBV19, the J call TRBJ2-7; D uncertain. Trimming took 3 bases from V and 12 from J, leaving 12 bases between them. The V gene's germline CDR1 is LNHDA and CDR2 SQIVND (reference sequence). The CDR3 is 11 residues long. The CDR3 sequence is CASSILVPRYF. The CDR3 DNA is TGTGCCAGTAGTATCTTGGTTCCGCGGTACTTC.

The V call is TRBV28, the J call TRBJ2-5, with 12 positions matching TRBD2. V shed 6 bases, J shed 6 bases, and the junction held 20 bases outside the gene matches. Germline V gene sequence: CDR1 MDHEN, CDR2 SYDVKM. The CDR3 length is 19 residues. The chain's CDR3 is CASSRPGGASGRALKTQYF. The CDR3 bases are TGTGCCAGCAGCCGCCCCGGGGGTGCTAGCGGGAGGGCCCTTAAGACCCAGTACTTC.